Sequencing of this T cell receptor (beta chain) was carried out in a study of spatial heterogeneity in lung cancer. Looking at the study overall: Counts of TCR transcripts in tumor regions correlated strongly with a T cell module score (derived from matched bulk RNA-seq). Findings of the study overall: How many expanded intratumoral alpha and beta TCRs were present tracked the tumor mutation count, which was a count of nonsynonymous mutations.

Note on this clonotype: Its antigen is unknown.

Time point denoted: sample taken at primary tumor resection. From tumor, nontumor lung or frozen PBMC, whole RNA was taken unsorted for sequencing. CDR3 length: 13 amino acids. Trimming shortened V by 5 bases and J by 6 bases, and 11 bases separated the two germline ends. CDR1 SEHNR and CDR2 FQNEAQ come from the germline V gene (reference sequence). One entry per CDR3 protein results from TCRdb running MiXCR on the 5' RACE reads. The sample lists 21,000 or so distinct CDR3 sequences, 5% to 7% occurring once. The starting material was lung tumor tissue, obtained at surgery. The chain joins TRBV7-9 to TRBJ1-5; D call uncertain. The clonotype comes from a male donor with early-stage non-small cell lung cancer. The chain's CDR3 is CASSGSGSQPQHF. CDR3 in DNA: TGTGCCAGCAGCGGGAGTGGCAGTCAGCCCCAGCATTTT.